This T cell receptor (beta chain) stems from a study of T-cell memory formation after mild COVID-19. CDR3 length equals 15 residues. The J segment lost 6 bases and the V segment lost 7 bases, leaving 14 bases of the junction unmatched. Germline lookup yields CDR1 MGHRA and CDR2 YSYEKL. In TCRdb, the 5' RACE reads were re-called with MiXCR into one record per CDR3 protein. The sample yields 55,000 to 80,000 distinct CDR3 sequences, roughly 10% seen once. The clonotype comes from a man between 18 and 29 years old who had mild COVID-19 (a few samples of this study predate the infection). Cell type and time point are not known. V gene TRBV4-1 combines with J gene TRBJ1-1; 7 nucleotides agree with TRBD1. The sample was PBMCs or a T cell subset sorted from them (not recorded which). The CDR3 DNA reads as TGCGCCAGCAAAAAGGACAGGCTACGAGGAGCTGAAGCTTTCTTT. Its translation: CASKKDRLRGAEAFF.